One sample yielded the 18 T cell receptor beta chains listed below, sequenced in a study of CD8+ T cells in alopecia areata. Reverse transcription of extracted RNA yielded cDNA, which provided the sequencing template. Clones were sequenced by immunoSEQ multiplex PCR, and TCRdb holds only the in-frame ones, with some missing. The repertoire holds 140,000 to 150,000 clones, with 51% as singletons. The material was CD4+ T cells sorted from blood, obtained at week 0. These receptors originate from a human donor with alopecia areata.

V gene TRBV4-2 combines with J gene TRBJ2-3, with D possibly TRBD2 on 6 matching bases. V lost 1 base, J lost 5 bases, and 19 bases lay in between. This CDR3 has 17 residues. Germline V gives CDR1 LGHNA, CDR2 YNFKEQ. Written as DNA, the CDR3 is TGTGCCAGCAGCCAAGCGGCGGCGGGACTTGGACGAGATACGCAGTATTTT. It codes for CASSQAAAGLGRDTQYF.

This clone was seen only a few times. The chain links TRBV5-4 to TRBJ2-3, with 7 bases matching TRBD2. The V gene end was trimmed by 4 bases and the J gene end by 0 bases; junction bases not matched to a gene: 8. CDR1 is SGHNT, CDR2 YYREEE, per germline (reference sequence). CDR3 size: 16 residues. The CDR3 DNA reads TGTGCCAGCAGCGCGCCTAGCGGCACTAGCACAGATACGCAGTATTTT. Residues: CASSAPSGTSTDTQYF.

CDR3 sequence: CSVAPGVRSPQHF. In DNA form, the CDR3 reads TGCAGCGTTGCGCCAGGGGTTCGATCGCCCCAGCATTTT. V is TRBV29-1 and J is TRBJ1-5; D may be TRBD1 (6 bases). Trimming pared 4 bases from V and 9 bases from J, leaving 16 bases between. Germline V gene lookup returns CDR1 SQVTM and CDR2 ANQGSEA. This CDR3 is built from 13 residues. The full variable domain, with the rest looked up from reference TRBV29-1 and TRBJ1-5, is SAVISQKPSRDICQRGTSLTIQCQVDSQVTMMFWYRQQPGQSLTLIATANQGSEATYESGFVIDKFPISRPNLTFSTLTVSNMSPEDSSIYLCSVAPGVRSPQHFGDGTRLSIL.

The chain has TRBV27 and TRBJ2-7; D gene unclear. Germline V lookup: CDR1 MNHEY, CDR2 SMNVEV (reference sequence). There are 12 residues in the CDR3. Trimming cost V 5 bases and J 5 bases, with 10 bases left between them. The CDR3 here is CASSHRTDEQYF. Written as DNA, the CDR3 is TGTGCCAGCAGTCACCGGACCGACGAGCAGTACTTC.

Of note for this clone: Other DNA sequences in this sample translate to the same CDR3. The chain combines TRBV29-1 with TRBJ1-1; D remains ambiguous. Between the trimmed V and J ends, which lost 3 bases and 3 bases, there was a span of 5 bases. Germline V gene sequence: CDR1 SQVTM, CDR2 ANQGSEA. The CDR3 has 11 residues. The CDR3 coding sequence is TGCAGCGTTGACAGGTACACTGAAGCTTTCTTT. Its translation: CSVDRYTEAFF.

The chain combines TRBV5-4 with TRBJ2-1; 7 nucleotides match TRBD2. This CDR3 contains 16 residues. Per the germline V gene, CDR1 is SGHNT and CDR2 is YYREEE (reference sequence). Trimming cost V 0 bases and J 8 bases; bases outside gene matches: 11. CDR3 residues: CASSLAIGGRVHEQFF. The CDR3 coding sequence is TGTGCCAGCAGCTTGGCCATAGGAGGGAGGGTGCATGAGCAGTTCTTC.

The count of this clone is one. The chain links TRBV4-2 to TRBJ2-5, with D maybe TRBD2 (5 bases). There are 17 residues in the CDR3. V lost 6 bases, J lost 5 bases, and 25 bases lay in between. Germline CDR1 reads LGHNA; CDR2 reads YNFKEQ. The CDR3 DNA reads as TGTGCCAGCAGTCAAATGCAGACTACCCTTCGGGTGGAGACCCAGTACTTC. Translated: CASSQMQTTLRVETQYF.

J is TRBJ2-3 and V is TRBV29-1; 13 bases are a match to TRBD2. The CDR3 has 14 amino acids. The ends lost 6 bases at V and 2 bases at J; junction bases unmatched: 2. CDR1 is SQVTM and CDR2 is ANQGSEA in the germline V gene. The CDR3 reads CSVGLAGLTDTQYF. CDR3 coding DNA: TGCAGCGTGGGACTAGCGGGACTCACAGATACGCAGTATTTT.

The chain has TRBV6-1 and TRBJ2-1; 9 positions match TRBD2. This CDR3 is 15 amino acids long. Unmatched junction bases numbered 3, after V lost 5 bases and J lost 1 base. Germline V gene lookup returns CDR1 MNHNS and CDR2 SASEGT. The CDR3 DNA reads as TGTGCCAGCAGTCGGAGCGGGAGGTCCTACAATGAGCAGTTCTTC. The encoded protein is CASSRSGRSYNEQFF.

The table lists this clone with a few counts. V usage is TRBV28 and J usage is TRBJ1-2; 8 nucleotides line up with TRBD1. The V gene's germline CDR1 is MDHEN and CDR2 SYDVKM. J was trimmed by 4 bases and V by 6 bases; bases with no gene match: 7. CDR3 length: 14 amino acids. The CDR3 loop reads CASSPATGAYGYTF. The DNA for the CDR3 is TGTGCCAGCAGCCCGGCGACAGGGGCCTATGGCTACACCTTC.

This clone was seen more than once but under ten times. CDR3 in DNA: TGTGCCCCCCCCCGGGACAGGGCAGCTCGTCAGCCCCAGCATTTT. It codes for CAPPRDRAARQPQHF. V is TRBV30 and J is TRBJ1-5, with 9 bases fitting TRBD1. The CDR3 has 15 residues. Per germline, CDR1 GTSNPN and CDR2 SVGIG (reference sequence). V shed 8 bases and J 6 bases; nucleotides not matched to a gene: 14.

This clone has just a few counts. The chain employs TRBV2 and TRBJ2-2, with 7 nucleotides matching TRBD1. Germline-derived CDR1 and CDR2 are SNHLY and FYNNEI. The CDR3 sequence is 15 residues long. V gave up 5 bases and J gave up 0 bases; unmatched junction bases: 3. CDR3 DNA: TGTGCCAGCAGTAGACAGGGAGCGAACACCGGGGAGCTGTTTTTT. Its protein product is CASSRQGANTGELFF.

For the CDR3, the DNA is TGTGCCAGCAGTTCTCCCGGGACAGGGGGTTATGAGCAGTTCTTC. This encodes CASSSPGTGGYEQFF. The rearrangement joins TRBV28 to TRBJ2-1, with 11 bases lining up with TRBD1. The CDR3 runs to 15 residues. In germline, CDR1 is MDHEN, CDR2 SYDVKM. J was trimmed by 8 bases and V by 4 bases; bases with no gene match: 7.

The chain couples TRBV18 to TRBJ1-1; unclear D gene. Germline V gene data show CDR1 as KGHSH and CDR2 as LQKENI. The CDR3 covers 16 residues. V was clipped by 1 base and J by 4 bases, with 16 bases between them. The chain's CDR3 is CASSPRPRMEGTEAFF. Written as DNA, the CDR3 is TGTGCCAGCTCACCACGGCCCCGGATGGAGGGCACTGAAGCTTTCTTT.

The V call is TRBV27, the J call TRBJ2-7, with D perhaps matching TRBD1 or TRBD2 (6 bases each). Germline assignment: CDR1 MNHEY and CDR2 SMNVEV (reference sequence). This CDR3 has 15 residues. V was trimmed by 3 bases and J by 2 bases, leaving 14 bases between them. CDR3 region: CASSFRRGGPYEQYF. In DNA form, the CDR3 reads TGTGCCAGCAGTTTCCGCAGGGGAGGCCCCTACGAGCAGTACTTC.

This clone has at least ten counts. V gene TRBV28 combines with J gene TRBJ2-3; D might be TRBD2 (7 bases). Germline V gene data show CDR1 as MDHEN and CDR2 as SYDVKM. Trimming shortened V by 5 bases and J by 5 bases, and 26 bases separated the two germline ends. The CDR3 is made up of 18 amino acids. CDR3 bases: TGTGCCAGCAGTCCCTATGGGGGCGGGAGTGGGGTCGGAGATACGCAGTATTTT. It translates to CASSPYGGGSGVGDTQYF.

The chain combines TRBV7-2 with TRBJ1-5; D perhaps matches TRBD1 (5 bases). Trimming removed 1 base at V and 11 bases at J, with 12 bases between. The germline V gene has CDR1 SGHTA and CDR2 FQGNSA. This CDR3 region has 13 residues. The CDR3 DNA follows: TGTGCCAGCAGCTTAGGACCAGGGCAGTCCCAGCATTTT. It specifies CASSLGPGQSQHF. The full variable domain, completed using reference TRBV7-2 and TRBJ1-5, is GAGVSQSPSNKVTEKGKDVELRCDPISGHTALYWYRQSLGQGLEFLIYFQGNSAPDKSGLPSDRFSAERTGGSVSTLTIQRTQQEDSAVYLCASSLGPGQSQHFGDGTRLSIL.

The V gene is TRBV10-3, the J gene TRBJ2-7, with 10 bases fitting TRBD1. CDR1 and CDR2 from the germline V gene are ENHRY and SYGVKD. The length of the CDR3 is 16 residues. The junction had 17 bases not matched to a gene; V was cut back by 6 bases and J by 9 bases. The CDR3 region is CAISPQQGTGDSVQYF. The CDR3 region has the DNA TGTGCCATCAGCCCTCAACAGGGGACAGGGGATTCTGTGCAGTACTTC.